The source of this T cell receptor beta chain is a study of T-cell reconstitution after alpha-beta-depleted transplantation in children. Study-level results: Surviving recipient cells, namely T cells and thymic progenitors, were the source of high day-60 TCRbeta diversity in some patients. Several hundred expanded graft clones reportedly were the source of alpha-beta T cells about two months after transplant. The main origin of T-cell counts and diversity one year after transplant was newly produced T cells.

Trimming cost V 4 bases and J 8 bases, with 21 bases left between them. There are 16 residues in the CDR3. During its preparation, the TCRbeta library received unique molecular identifiers. TCRdb used MiXCR to reprocess the PCR reads, holding one entry per CDR3 protein. Seen here are hundreds of thousands of distinct CDR3 sequences, around 15% observed once, and the top ten hold around 30%. This clonotype has only a few counts. No antigen is known for it. The specimen comprised PBMCs, mostly from graft donor cells, sampled 360 days after TCRalphabeta/CD19-depleted stem cell transplant. This receptor was obtained from a boy under two years old who had a stem cell transplant for Wiskott-Aldrich syndrome, so the T cells may come from the graft donor. V usage is TRBV12-3 or TRBV12-4 and J usage is TRBJ2-1; D call uncertain. CDR3 protein: CASSWSPGRVEYEQFF. The DNA of the CDR3 is TGTGCCAGCAGTTGGTCCCCCGGGCGTGTAGAGTATGAGCAGTTCTTC.